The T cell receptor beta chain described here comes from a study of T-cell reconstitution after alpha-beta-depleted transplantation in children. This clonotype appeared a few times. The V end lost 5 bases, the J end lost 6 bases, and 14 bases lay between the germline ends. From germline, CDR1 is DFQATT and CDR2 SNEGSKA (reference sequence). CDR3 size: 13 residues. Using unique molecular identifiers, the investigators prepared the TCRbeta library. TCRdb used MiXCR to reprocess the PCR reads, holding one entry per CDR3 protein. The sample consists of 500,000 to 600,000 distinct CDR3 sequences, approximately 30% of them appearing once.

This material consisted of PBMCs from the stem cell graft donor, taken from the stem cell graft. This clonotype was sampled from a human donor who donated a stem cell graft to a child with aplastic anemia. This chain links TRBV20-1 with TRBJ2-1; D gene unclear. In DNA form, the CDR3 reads TGCAGTGCTTCGAGACCACTGTCCAATGAGCAGTTCTTC. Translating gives CSASRPLSNEQFF.